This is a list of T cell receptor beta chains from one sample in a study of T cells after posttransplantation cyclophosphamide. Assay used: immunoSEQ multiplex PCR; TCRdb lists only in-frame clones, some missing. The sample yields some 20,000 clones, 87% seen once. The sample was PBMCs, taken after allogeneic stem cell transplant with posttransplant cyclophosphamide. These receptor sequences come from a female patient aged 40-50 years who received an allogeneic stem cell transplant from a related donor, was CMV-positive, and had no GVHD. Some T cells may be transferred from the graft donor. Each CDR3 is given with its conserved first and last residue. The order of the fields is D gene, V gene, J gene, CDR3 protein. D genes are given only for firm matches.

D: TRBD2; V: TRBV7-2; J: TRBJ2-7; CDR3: CASSLSGKAYEQYF
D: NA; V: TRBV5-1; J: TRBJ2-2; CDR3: CASTSGGKITGELFF
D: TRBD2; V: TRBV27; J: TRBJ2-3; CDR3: CASRASGSPDTQYF
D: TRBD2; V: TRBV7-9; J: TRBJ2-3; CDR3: CASSSGLAGDSTDTQYF
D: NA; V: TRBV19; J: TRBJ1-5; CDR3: CASSSQGTVSNQPQHF
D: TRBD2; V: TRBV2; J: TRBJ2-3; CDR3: CASRLLAYDTQYF
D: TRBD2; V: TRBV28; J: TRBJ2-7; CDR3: CASSSPVGGRVVYEQYF
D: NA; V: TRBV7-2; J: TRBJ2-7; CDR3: CASSLVPRGDEQYF
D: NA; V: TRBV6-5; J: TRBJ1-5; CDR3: CASSPQLSNQPQHF
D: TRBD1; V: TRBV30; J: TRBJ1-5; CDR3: CAWNTQGSNQPQHF
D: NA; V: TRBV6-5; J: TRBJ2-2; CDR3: CASSYSVLSAGELFF
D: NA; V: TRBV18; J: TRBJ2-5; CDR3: CASSPRDTVQETQYF
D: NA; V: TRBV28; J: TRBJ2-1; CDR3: CASRTRTLYNEQFF